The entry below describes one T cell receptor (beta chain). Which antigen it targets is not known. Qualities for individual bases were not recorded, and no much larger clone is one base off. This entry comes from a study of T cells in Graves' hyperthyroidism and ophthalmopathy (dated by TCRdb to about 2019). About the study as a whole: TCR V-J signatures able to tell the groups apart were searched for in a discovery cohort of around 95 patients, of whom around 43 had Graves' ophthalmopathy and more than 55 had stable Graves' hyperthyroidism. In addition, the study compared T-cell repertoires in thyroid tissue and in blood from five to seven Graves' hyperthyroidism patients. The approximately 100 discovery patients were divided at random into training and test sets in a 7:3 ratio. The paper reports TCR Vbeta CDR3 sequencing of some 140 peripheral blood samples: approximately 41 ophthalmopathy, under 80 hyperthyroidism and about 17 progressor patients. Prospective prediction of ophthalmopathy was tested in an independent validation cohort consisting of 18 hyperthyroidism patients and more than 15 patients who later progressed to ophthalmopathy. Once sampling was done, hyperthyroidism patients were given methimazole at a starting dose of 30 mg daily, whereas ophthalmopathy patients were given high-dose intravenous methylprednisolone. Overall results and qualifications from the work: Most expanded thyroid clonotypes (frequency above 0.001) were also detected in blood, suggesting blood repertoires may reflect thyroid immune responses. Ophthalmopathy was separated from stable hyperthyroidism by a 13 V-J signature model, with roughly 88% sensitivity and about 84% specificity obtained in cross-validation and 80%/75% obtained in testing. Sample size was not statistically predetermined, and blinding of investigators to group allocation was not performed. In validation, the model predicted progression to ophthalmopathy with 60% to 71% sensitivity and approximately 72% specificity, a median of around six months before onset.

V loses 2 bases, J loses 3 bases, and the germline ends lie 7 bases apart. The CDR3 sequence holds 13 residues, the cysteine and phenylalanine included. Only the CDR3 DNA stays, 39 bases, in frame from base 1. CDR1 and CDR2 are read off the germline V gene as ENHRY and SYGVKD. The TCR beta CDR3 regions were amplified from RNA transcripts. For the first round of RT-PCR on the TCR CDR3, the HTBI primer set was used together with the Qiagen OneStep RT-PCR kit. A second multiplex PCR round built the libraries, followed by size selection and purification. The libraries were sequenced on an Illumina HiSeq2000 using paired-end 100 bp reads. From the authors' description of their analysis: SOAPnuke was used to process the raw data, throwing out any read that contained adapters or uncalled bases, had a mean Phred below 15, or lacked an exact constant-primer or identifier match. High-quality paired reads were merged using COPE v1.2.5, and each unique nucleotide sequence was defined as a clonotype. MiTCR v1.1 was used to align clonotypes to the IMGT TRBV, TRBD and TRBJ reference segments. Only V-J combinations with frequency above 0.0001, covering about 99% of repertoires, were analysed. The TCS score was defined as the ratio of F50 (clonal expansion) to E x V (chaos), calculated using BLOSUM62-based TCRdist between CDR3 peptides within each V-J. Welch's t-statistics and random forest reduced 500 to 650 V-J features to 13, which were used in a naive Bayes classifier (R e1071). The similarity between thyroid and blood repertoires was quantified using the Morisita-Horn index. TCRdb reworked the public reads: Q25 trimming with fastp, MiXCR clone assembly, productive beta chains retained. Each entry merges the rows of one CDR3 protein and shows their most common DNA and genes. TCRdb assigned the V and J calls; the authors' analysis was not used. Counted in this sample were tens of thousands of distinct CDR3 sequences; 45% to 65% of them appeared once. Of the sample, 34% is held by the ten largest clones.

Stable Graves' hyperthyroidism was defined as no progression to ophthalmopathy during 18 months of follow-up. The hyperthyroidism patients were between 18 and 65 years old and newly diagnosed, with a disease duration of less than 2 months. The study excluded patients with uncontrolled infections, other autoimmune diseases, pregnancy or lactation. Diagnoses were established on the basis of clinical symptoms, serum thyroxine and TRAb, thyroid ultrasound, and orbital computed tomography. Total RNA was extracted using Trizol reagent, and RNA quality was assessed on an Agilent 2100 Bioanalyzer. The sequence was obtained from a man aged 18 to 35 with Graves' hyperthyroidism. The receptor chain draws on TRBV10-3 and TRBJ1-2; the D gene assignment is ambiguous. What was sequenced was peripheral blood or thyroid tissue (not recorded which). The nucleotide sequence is TGTGCCATCAGTGAGACAACCCACTATGGCTACACCTTC. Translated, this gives CAISETTHYGYTF.